Listed below are T cell receptor beta chains from one sample, sequenced in a study of sequential checkpoint blockade in melanoma. Clones were sequenced by immunoSEQ multiplex PCR, and TCRdb holds only the in-frame ones, with some missing. The sample shows fewer than 4,500 clones, about 60% of them seen only once. Sequenced here: CD8+ T cells sorted from blood (inferred from file names), sampled from a patient given nivolumab and ipilimumab in sequence. These receptors came from a human donor with melanoma. Both conserved end residues are part of each CDR3. The D gene is left open where the match is weak. Clone size is stated in some rows and not others, as once, few, many or a class when expanded.

>TRBV27|TRBJ2-7|few|-
CASRSFDSTYEQYF
TGTGCCAGCAGATCCTTCGACAGTACCTACGAGCAGTACTTC
>TRBV11-2|TRBJ2-7|-|-
CASIKSGGLGAYEQYF
TGTGCCAGCATCAAAAGCGGAGGGCTGGGGGCCTACGAGCAGTACTTC
>TRBV4-1|TRBJ1-3|-|-
CASSPDSGGRSGNTIYF
TGCGCCAGCAGCCCGGACTCGGGGGGGCGGTCTGGAAACACCATATATTTT
>TRBV9|TRBJ1-1|once|-
CASSVGPPAGEAFF
TGTGCCAGCAGCGTAGGCCCACCCGCGGGTGAAGCTTTCTTT
>TRBV2|TRBJ1-6|-|-
CASSDGAGNSSPLHF
TGTGCCAGCAGTGATGGCGCGGGGAACAGTTCACCCCTCCACTTT
>TRBV4-1|TRBJ2-7|-|-
CASSQASGPSYEQYF
TGCGCCAGCAGCCAAGCGAGCGGGCCCTCCTACGAGCAGTACTTC
>TRBV29-1|TRBJ1-2|-|-
CSVEDPRLNGYTF
TGCAGCGTTGAAGATCCCAGACTAAATGGCTACACCTTC
>TRBV11-2|TRBJ2-7|few|TRBD2
CASSLNGGGNEQYF
TGTGCCAGCAGCTTAAATGGGGGAGGGAACGAGCAGTACTTC
>TRBV6-5|TRBJ1-2|-|TRBD1
CASRWGQGETYGYTF
TGTGCCAGCAGATGGGGACAGGGGGAGACCTATGGCTACACCTTC
>TRBV5-6|TRBJ1-2|-|TRBD1
CASSFVSGTGVNGYTF
TGTGCCAGCAGCTTTGTGTCCGGGACAGGGGTTAACGGCTACACCTTC
>TRBV6-5|TRBJ2-7|once|TRBD1
CASSIGTGAYEQYF
TGTGCCAGCAGTATCGGGACAGGGGCCTACGAGCAGTACTTC
>TRBV10-3|TRBJ2-1|-|-
CAISEHSLNEQFF
TGTGCCATCAGTGAGCACTCTCTCAATGAGCAGTTCTTC
>TRBV18|TRBJ2-7|-|-
CASSPSSYEQYF
TGTGCCAGCTCACCATCTTCCTACGAGCAGTACTTC
>TRBV20-1|TRBJ2-7|-|-
CSARQFPEQYF
TGCAGTGCTAGACAGTTCCCCGAGCAGTACTTC
>TRBV11-3|TRBJ1-4|few|-
CASSLTASTNEKLFF
TGTGCCAGCAGCTTGACAGCTTCAACTAATGAAAAACTGTTTTTT
>TRBV4-1|TRBJ1-5|-|-
CASSQDISGGQPQHF
TGCGCCAGCAGCCAAGATATAAGTGGAGGTCAGCCCCAGCATTTT
>TRBV11-2|TRBJ1-5|-|-
CASSPPWSNNQPQHF
TGTGCCAGCAGCCCCCCGTGGAGCAACAATCAGCCCCAGCATTTT
>TRBV4-1|TRBJ1-5|-|TRBD1
CASSQEAGTGYQPQHF
TGCGCCAGCAGCCAAGAAGCCGGGACAGGTTATCAGCCCCAGCATTTT
>TRBV7-9|TRBJ1-1|-|-
CASSSRNTEAFF
TGTGCCAGCAGCTCCCGGAACACTGAAGCTTTCTTT
>TRBV27|TRBJ1-1|-|TRBD1
CASSFVGGHDAFF
TGTGCCAGCAGTTTTGTAGGGGGCCATGACGCTTTCTTT
>TRBV27|TRBJ2-1|-|-
CASSLSSGLSYNEQFF
TGTGCCAGCAGTTTATCCAGCGGGCTATCCTACAATGAGCAGTTCTTC
>TRBV19|TRBJ1-1|-|-
CASSLGQPQEAFF
TGTGCCAGTAGTCTCGGACAGCCCCAGGAAGCTTTCTTT
>TRBV7-6|TRBJ2-7|-|TRBD1
CASSPHRDRAYEQYF
TGTGCCAGCAGCCCGCACCGGGACAGAGCCTACGAGCAGTACTTC
>TRBV6-5|TRBJ1-2|few|-
CASSYQAHYGYTF
TGTGCCAGCAGTTACCAAGCCCACTATGGCTACACCTTC
>TRBV4-2|TRBJ1-2|medium-sized|-
CASSQGDNYGYTF
TGTGCCAGCAGCCAAGGAGATAACTATGGCTACACCTTC
>TRBV27|TRBJ1-3|-|TRBD1
CASTKSGTGWGNTIYF
TGTGCCAGCACCAAATCCGGGACAGGGTGGGGAAACACCATATATTTT
>TRBV2|TRBJ2-7|-|TRBD1
CASNPPGQGYEQYF
TGTGCCAGCAATCCCCCGGGACAGGGCTACGAGCAGTACTTC
>TRBV29-1|TRBJ2-1|-|TRBD2
CSVEASGIEQFF
TGCAGCGTTGAGGCTAGCGGGATTGAGCAGTTCTTC
>TRBV5-4|TRBJ1-3|-|-
CASSLAGLGNTIYF
TGTGCCAGCAGCTTGGCCGGACTGGGAAACACCATATATTTT
>TRBV4-2|TRBJ2-7|-|TRBD2
CASSKETSPGGPEQYF
TGTGCCAGCAGCAAGGAGACCTCTCCGGGAGGGCCGGAGCAGTACTTC
>TRBV18|TRBJ1-1|-|-
CASSWGWEGTEAFF
TGTGCCAGCTCATGGGGTTGGGAGGGCACTGAAGCTTTCTTT
>TRBV18|TRBJ2-7|-|TRBD1
CASSPEGQVSYEQYF
TGTGCCAGCTCTCCCGAGGGACAGGTCTCCTACGAGCAGTACTTC
>TRBV4-2|TRBJ1-3|-|TRBD1
CASSQEDWDSSGNTIYF
TGTGCCAGCAGCCAGGAAGATTGGGACAGTTCTGGAAACACCATATATTTT